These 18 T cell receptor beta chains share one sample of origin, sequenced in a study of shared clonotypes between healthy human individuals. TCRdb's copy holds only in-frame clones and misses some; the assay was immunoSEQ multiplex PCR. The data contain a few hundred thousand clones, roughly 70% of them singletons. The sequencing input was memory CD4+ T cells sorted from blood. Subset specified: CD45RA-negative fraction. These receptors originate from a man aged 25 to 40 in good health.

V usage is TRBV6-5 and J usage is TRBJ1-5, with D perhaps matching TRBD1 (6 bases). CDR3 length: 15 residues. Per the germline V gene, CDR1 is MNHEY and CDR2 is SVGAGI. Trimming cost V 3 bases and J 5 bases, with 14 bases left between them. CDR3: CASSYLGGADQPQHF. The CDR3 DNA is TGTGCCAGCAGTTATCTTGGGGGCGCCGATCAGCCCCAGCATTTT.

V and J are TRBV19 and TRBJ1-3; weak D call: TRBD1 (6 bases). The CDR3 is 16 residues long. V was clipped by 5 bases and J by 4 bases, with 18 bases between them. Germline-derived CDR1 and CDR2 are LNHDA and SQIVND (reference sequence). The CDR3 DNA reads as TGTGCCAGTAGTGCCCTCGGGGGCGCAGGAGGAAACACCATATATTTT. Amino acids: CASSALGGAGGNTIYF.

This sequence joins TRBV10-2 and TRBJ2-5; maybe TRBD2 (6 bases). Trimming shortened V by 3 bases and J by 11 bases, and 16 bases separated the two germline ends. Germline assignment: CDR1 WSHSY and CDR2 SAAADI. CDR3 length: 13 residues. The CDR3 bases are TGCGCCAGCAGTGAAAGGGTGGGTCGGGAGCAGTACTTC. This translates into CASSERVGREQYF.

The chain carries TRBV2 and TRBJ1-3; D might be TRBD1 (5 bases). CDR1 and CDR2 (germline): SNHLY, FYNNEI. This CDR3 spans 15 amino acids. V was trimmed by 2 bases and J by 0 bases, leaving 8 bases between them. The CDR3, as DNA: TGTGCCAGCAGTGAACAGGGCAGCTCTGGAAACACCATATATTTT. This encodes CASSEQGSSGNTIYF.

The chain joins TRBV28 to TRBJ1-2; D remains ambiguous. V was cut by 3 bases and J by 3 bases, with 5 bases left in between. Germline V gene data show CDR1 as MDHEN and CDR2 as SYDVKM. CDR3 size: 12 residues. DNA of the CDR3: TGTGCCAGCAGTTTTTCTCACTATGGCTACACCTTC. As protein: CASSFSHYGYTF.

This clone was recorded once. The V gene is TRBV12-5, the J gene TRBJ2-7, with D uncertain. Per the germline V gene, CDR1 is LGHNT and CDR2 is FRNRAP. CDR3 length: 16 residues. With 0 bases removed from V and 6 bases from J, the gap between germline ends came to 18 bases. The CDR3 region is CASGLVQSPPGGEQYF. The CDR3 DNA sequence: TGTGCTAGTGGTTTGGTACAATCACCGCCCGGCGGCGAGCAGTACTTC.

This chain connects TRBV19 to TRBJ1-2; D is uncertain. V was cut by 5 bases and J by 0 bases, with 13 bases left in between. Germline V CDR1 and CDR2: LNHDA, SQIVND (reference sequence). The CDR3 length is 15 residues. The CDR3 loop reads CASSLREPANYGYTF. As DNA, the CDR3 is TGTGCCAGTAGTCTCCGGGAACCTGCTAACTATGGCTACACCTTC.

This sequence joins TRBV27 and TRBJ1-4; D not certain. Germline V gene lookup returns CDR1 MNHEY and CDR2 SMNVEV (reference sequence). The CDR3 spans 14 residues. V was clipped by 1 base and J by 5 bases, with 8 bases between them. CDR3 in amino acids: CASSLLDGNEKLFF. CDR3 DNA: TGTGCCAGCAGTTTATTGGACGGAAATGAAAAACTGTTTTTT.

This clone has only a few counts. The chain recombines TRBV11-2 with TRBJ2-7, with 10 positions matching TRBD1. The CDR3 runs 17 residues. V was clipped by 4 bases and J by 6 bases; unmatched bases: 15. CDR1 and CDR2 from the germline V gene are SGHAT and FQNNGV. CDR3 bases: TGTGCCAGCAGCTCGAGCGGAGACTTTGGGACAGGGGTCGAGCAGTACTTC. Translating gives CASSSSGDFGTGVEQYF. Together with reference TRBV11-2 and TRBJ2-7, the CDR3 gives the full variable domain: EAGVAQSPRYKIIEKRQSVAFWCNPISGHATLYWYQQILGQGPKLLIQFQNNGVVDDSQLPKDRFSAERLKGVDSTLKIQPAKLEDSAVYLCASSSSGDFGTGVEQYFGPGTRLTVT.

The CDR3 reads CASSPYTEAFF. The CDR3 DNA sequence: TGTGCCAGCAGCCCCTACACTGAAGCTTTCTTT. This chain links TRBV7-9 with TRBJ1-1; D gene unclear. V dropped 5 bases and J dropped 3 bases, with 4 bases sitting between them. Germline loops: CDR1 SEHNR, CDR2 FQNEAQ (reference sequence). CDR3 length: 11 residues.

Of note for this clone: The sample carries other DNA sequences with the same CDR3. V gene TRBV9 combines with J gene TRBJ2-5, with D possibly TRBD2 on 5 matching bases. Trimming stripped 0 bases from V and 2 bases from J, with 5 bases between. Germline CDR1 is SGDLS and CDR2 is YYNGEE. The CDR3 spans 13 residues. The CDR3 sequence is CASSVAGQETQYF. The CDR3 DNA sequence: TGTGCCAGCAGCGTAGCGGGACAAGAGACCCAGTACTTC.

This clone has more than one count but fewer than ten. The CDR3 DNA reads TGTGCCAGCAGTGAATTGCTCGGGGGCAATCAGCCCCAGCATTTT. This codes for CASSELLGGNQPQHF. This chain connects TRBV2 to TRBJ1-5; D is unresolved. The length of the CDR3 is 15 residues. Trimming cost V 2 bases and J 2 bases, with 10 bases left between them. Looked up from germline, CDR1 is SNHLY and CDR2 is FYNNEI.

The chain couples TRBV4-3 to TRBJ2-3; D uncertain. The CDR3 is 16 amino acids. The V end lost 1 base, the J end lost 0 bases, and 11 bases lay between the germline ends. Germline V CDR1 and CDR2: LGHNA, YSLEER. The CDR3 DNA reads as TGCGCCAGCAGCCAAGTTGAGTTTTTTAGCACAGATACGCAGTATTTT. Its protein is CASSQVEFFSTDTQYF.

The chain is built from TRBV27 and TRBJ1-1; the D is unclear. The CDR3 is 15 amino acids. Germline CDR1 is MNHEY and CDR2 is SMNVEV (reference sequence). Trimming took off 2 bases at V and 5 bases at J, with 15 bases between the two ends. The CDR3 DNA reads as TGTGCCAGCAGTTTAGTCCGGGTTCGTGTGACTGAAGCTTTCTTT. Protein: CASSLVRVRVTEAFF.

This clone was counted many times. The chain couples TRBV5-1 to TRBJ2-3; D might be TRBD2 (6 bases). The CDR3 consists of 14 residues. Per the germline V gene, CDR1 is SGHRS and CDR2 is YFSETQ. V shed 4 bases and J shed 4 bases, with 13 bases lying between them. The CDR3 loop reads CASSRSGEADTQYF. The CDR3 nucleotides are TGCGCCAGCAGCCGGTCGGGGGAAGCAGATACGCAGTATTTT.

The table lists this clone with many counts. CDR3 in DNA: TGTGCCAGCAGTGCTGACAGGGGACTTCAGCCCCAGCATTTT. Translated, it gives CASSADRGLQPQHF. V gene TRBV7-8 combines with J gene TRBJ1-5, with 8 bases aligning to TRBD1. J was trimmed by 6 bases and V by 6 bases; bases with no gene match: 7. The CDR3 loop spans 14 amino acids. Germline values: CDR1 SGHVS, CDR2 FQNEAQ. Filled out from reference TRBV7-8 and TRBJ1-5, the complete variable domain reads GAGVSQSPRYKVAKRGQDVALRCDPISGHVSLFWYQQALGQGPEFLTYFQNEAQLDKSGLPSDRFFAERPEGSVSTLKIQRTQQEDSAVYLCASSADRGLQPQHFGDGTRLSIL.

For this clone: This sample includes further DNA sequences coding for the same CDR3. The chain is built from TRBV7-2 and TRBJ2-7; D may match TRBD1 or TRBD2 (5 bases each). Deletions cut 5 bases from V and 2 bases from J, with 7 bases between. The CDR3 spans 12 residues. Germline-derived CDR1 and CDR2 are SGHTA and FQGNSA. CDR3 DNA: TGTGCCAGCAGCCGGGGCGCCTACGAGCAGTACTTC. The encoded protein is CASSRGAYEQYF. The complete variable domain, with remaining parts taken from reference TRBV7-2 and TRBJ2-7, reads GAGVSQSPSNKVTEKGKDVELRCDPISGHTALYWYRQSLGQGLEFLIYFQGNSAPDKSGLPSDRFSAERTGGSVSTLTIQRTQQEDSAVYLCASSRGAYEQYFGPGTRLTVT.

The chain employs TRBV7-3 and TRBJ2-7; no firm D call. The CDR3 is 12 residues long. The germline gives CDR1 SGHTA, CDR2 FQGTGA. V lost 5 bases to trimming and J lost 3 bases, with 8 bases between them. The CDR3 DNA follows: TGTGCCAGCAGCACGGACGGCTACGAGCAGTACTTC. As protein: CASSTDGYEQYF.